The rows below give T cell receptor beta chains drawn from one sample of a study of Graves' ophthalmopathy and Graves' hyperthyroidism. TCRdb used MiXCR to reprocess the multiplex PCR reads, holding one entry per CDR3 protein. The sample shows over 450,000 distinct CDR3 sequences, 14% of them seen only once. Source material: blood. The receptors come from a woman aged 25 to 45 with Graves' ophthalmopathy. The CDR3 runs from the conserved cysteine through the conserved F or W. Fields, in order: V gene, D gene, J gene, clone size, CDR3 DNA, CDR3 protein. D genes are given only for firm matches. The size field is filled for only some rows; it gives once, few, many or a size class.

v_call: TRBV6-1; d_call: TRBD1; j_call: TRBJ1-3; clone_size: NA; cdr3_nt: TGTGCCAGCAGGGGGGACAGAGTCTCCTCTGGAAACACCATATATTTT; cdr3_aa: CASRGDRVSSGNTIYF
v_call: TRBV6-1; d_call: TRBD1; j_call: TRBJ2-7; clone_size: many; cdr3_nt: TGTGCCAGCAGTGCCTACGGGGACAGCGGACGCTACGAGCAGTACTTC; cdr3_aa: CASSAYGDSGRYEQYF
v_call: TRBV7-9; d_call: NA; j_call: TRBJ1-2; clone_size: few; cdr3_nt: TGTGCCAGCAGCTTAATGCAGGGCCAGCCCTATGGCTACACCTTC; cdr3_aa: CASSLMQGQPYGYTF
v_call: TRBV28; d_call: NA; j_call: TRBJ2-5; clone_size: NA; cdr3_nt: TGTGCCAGCAGACCTACCCGACAAGAGACCCAGTACTTC; cdr3_aa: CASRPTRQETQYF
v_call: TRBV5-1; d_call: TRBD2; j_call: TRBJ2-5; clone_size: NA; cdr3_nt: TGCGCCAGCAGCTTGGGGACTAGCGGAGGACCCCAAGAGACCCAGTACTTC; cdr3_aa: CASSLGTSGGPQETQYF
v_call: TRBV11-3; d_call: NA; j_call: TRBJ2-5; clone_size: few; cdr3_nt: TGTGCCAGCAGCTTAGGGGGCCAGTCTATCAAGACCCAGTACTTC; cdr3_aa: CASSLGGQSIKTQYF
v_call: TRBV7-9; d_call: NA; j_call: TRBJ1-2; clone_size: many; cdr3_nt: TGTGCCAGCAGCTTAGCCCTCCCCCGGAACTATGGCTACACCTTC; cdr3_aa: CASSLALPRNYGYTF
v_call: TRBV6-1; d_call: TRBD1; j_call: TRBJ2-4; clone_size: many; cdr3_nt: TGTGCCGTACAGGGGAGTCTGGCCAAAAACATTCAGTACTTC; cdr3_aa: CAVQGSLAKNIQYF
v_call: TRBV12-3/TRBV12-4; d_call: NA; j_call: TRBJ2-7; clone_size: many; cdr3_nt: TGTGCCAGCACCCTGAGGAGAAGGGCAGGCGAGCAGTACTTC; cdr3_aa: CASTLRRRAGEQYF
v_call: TRBV2; d_call: NA; j_call: TRBJ1-5; clone_size: many; cdr3_nt: TGTGCCAGCAGTCCCAGGGTCGGGCCCCAGCATTTT; cdr3_aa: CASSPRVGPQHF
v_call: TRBV7-2; d_call: NA; j_call: TRBJ2-5; clone_size: NA; cdr3_nt: TGTGCCAGCAGCTGGGGACTGGAGGAGACCCAGTACTTC; cdr3_aa: CASSWGLEETQYF
v_call: TRBV20-1; d_call: TRBD1; j_call: TRBJ1-6; clone_size: few; cdr3_nt: TGCAGTGCTAGAGACGCCGGACAGGGACCTAATTCACCCCTCCACTTT; cdr3_aa: CSARDAGQGPNSPLHF
v_call: TRBV11-1; d_call: TRBD1; j_call: TRBJ1-1; clone_size: many; cdr3_nt: TGTGCCAGCAGCTTATACAGGGGAAGGGCTGAAGCTTTCTTT; cdr3_aa: CASSLYRGRAEAFF
v_call: TRBV28; d_call: NA; j_call: TRBJ1-1; clone_size: many; cdr3_nt: TGTGCCAGCAGTTCACAGGGATTGGGCACTGAAGCTTTCTTT; cdr3_aa: CASSSQGLGTEAFF
v_call: TRBV30; d_call: NA; j_call: TRBJ1-1; clone_size: few; cdr3_nt: TGTGCCTGGAGTGAAACACTGAACACTGAAGCTTTCTTT; cdr3_aa: CAWSETLNTEAFF
v_call: TRBV6-5; d_call: TRBD2; j_call: TRBJ2-5; clone_size: many; cdr3_nt: TGTGCCAGCAGTTACGGGGAGGGAGAGACCCAGTACTTC; cdr3_aa: CASSYGEGETQYF
v_call: TRBV20-1; d_call: NA; j_call: TRBJ1-1; clone_size: many; cdr3_nt: TGCAGTGCTAGGGGGGGGATGATGAACACTGAAGCTTTCTTT; cdr3_aa: CSARGGMMNTEAFF
v_call: TRBV9; d_call: NA; j_call: TRBJ1-2; clone_size: NA; cdr3_nt: TGTGCCAGCAGACGGGGGGGATCGGCCGATGGCTACACCTTC; cdr3_aa: CASRRGGSADGYTF
v_call: TRBV7-8; d_call: NA; j_call: TRBJ1-6; clone_size: many; cdr3_nt: TGTGCCAGCAGCTCGGACGACCGTCCACCCCTCCACTTT; cdr3_aa: CASSSDDRPPLHF
v_call: TRBV20-1; d_call: TRBD2; j_call: TRBJ2-7; clone_size: many; cdr3_nt: TGCAGTGCTTCGGGACTAGACTCCTACGAGCAGTACTTC; cdr3_aa: CSASGLDSYEQYF
v_call: TRBV5-1; d_call: NA; j_call: TRBJ2-7; clone_size: few; cdr3_nt: TGCGCCAGCAGCTCCGAAGCCTACGAGCAGTACTTC; cdr3_aa: CASSSEAYEQYF
v_call: TRBV30; d_call: TRBD2; j_call: TRBJ2-5; clone_size: NA; cdr3_nt: TGTGCCTGGAGTCCGGGGGGGGAGACCCAGTACTTC; cdr3_aa: CAWSPGGETQYF
v_call: TRBV6-1; d_call: NA; j_call: TRBJ1-1; clone_size: many; cdr3_nt: TGTGCCAGCAGTCCGAGACCGGTAAACACTGAAGCTTTCTTT; cdr3_aa: CASSPRPVNTEAFF
v_call: TRBV12-3/TRBV12-4; d_call: NA; j_call: TRBJ1-2; clone_size: NA; cdr3_nt: TGTGCCAGCAGTGGGGGGGGAGTGGGGGCTAGCTATGGCTACACCTTC; cdr3_aa: CASSGGGVGASYGYTF
v_call: TRBV11-2; d_call: NA; j_call: TRBJ1-1; clone_size: NA; cdr3_nt: TGTGCCAGCACCCGGGACCCTCTGAACACTGAAGCTTTCTTT; cdr3_aa: CASTRDPLNTEAFF
v_call: TRBV12-3/TRBV12-4; d_call: TRBD1; j_call: TRBJ1-2; clone_size: many; cdr3_nt: TGTGCCAGCAGTTTCTTCCCGGACAGGGGCTATGGCTACACCTTC; cdr3_aa: CASSFFPDRGYGYTF
v_call: TRBV4-2; d_call: NA; j_call: TRBJ2-5; clone_size: many; cdr3_nt: TGTGCCAGCAGCCGCGGCGGTGACGCCCAGTACTTC; cdr3_aa: CASSRGGDAQYF
v_call: TRBV2; d_call: NA; j_call: TRBJ1-5; clone_size: many; cdr3_nt: TGTGCCAGCAGTGAGGAACAGCTGAGCAATCAGCCCCAGCATTTT; cdr3_aa: CASSEEQLSNQPQHF
v_call: TRBV5-1; d_call: NA; j_call: TRBJ1-1; clone_size: many; cdr3_nt: TGCGCCAGCAGCGTCGACATTGACCTCATCGGCACTGAAGCTTTCTTT; cdr3_aa: CASSVDIDLIGTEAFF
v_call: TRBV4-2; d_call: NA; j_call: TRBJ1-5; clone_size: many; cdr3_nt: TGTGCCAGCAGCCAAGTAATACAGGTCAATCAGCCCCAGCATTTT; cdr3_aa: CASSQVIQVNQPQHF
v_call: TRBV20-1; d_call: NA; j_call: TRBJ2-5; clone_size: many; cdr3_nt: TGCAGTGCCGTTGGAATGAGAGAGACCCAGTACTTC; cdr3_aa: CSAVGMRETQYF
v_call: TRBV6-1; d_call: NA; j_call: TRBJ1-2; clone_size: many; cdr3_nt: TGTGCCAGCACTGTGACGACGGGGGCATCCTATGGCTACACCTTC; cdr3_aa: CASTVTTGASYGYTF
v_call: TRBV12-3/TRBV12-4; d_call: TRBD1; j_call: TRBJ2-5; clone_size: many; cdr3_nt: TGTGCCAGCAGCCATGGGACAGAGGAGACCCAGTACTTC; cdr3_aa: CASSHGTEETQYF
v_call: TRBV6-1; d_call: NA; j_call: TRBJ2-2; clone_size: many; cdr3_nt: TGTGCCAGCACCACTTGGGGCGACACCGGGGAGCTGTTTTTT; cdr3_aa: CASTTWGDTGELFF
v_call: TRBV24-1; d_call: NA; j_call: TRBJ2-2; clone_size: many; cdr3_nt: TGTGCCACCAGTGATTTCGGCAGGGGAAACCGTTTCGGGGAGCTGTTTTTT; cdr3_aa: CATSDFGRGNRFGELFF
v_call: TRBV6-6; d_call: NA; j_call: TRBJ2-7; clone_size: many; cdr3_nt: TGTGCCAGCAGTTCCCTTACCTACGAGCAGTACTTC; cdr3_aa: CASSSLTYEQYF